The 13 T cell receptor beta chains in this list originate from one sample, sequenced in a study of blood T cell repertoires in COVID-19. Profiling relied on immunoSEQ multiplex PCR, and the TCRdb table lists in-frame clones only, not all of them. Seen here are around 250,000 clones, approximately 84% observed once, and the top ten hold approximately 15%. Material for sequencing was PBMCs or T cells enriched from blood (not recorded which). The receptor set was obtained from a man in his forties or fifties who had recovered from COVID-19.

The CDR3 sequence is CSVARRGGTEAFF. For the CDR3, the DNA is TGCAGCGTTGCACGACGGGGGGGTACTGAAGCTTTCTTT. This chain joins TRBV29-1 and TRBJ1-1; D perhaps matches TRBD1 (5 bases). With 4 bases removed from V and 5 bases from J, the gap between germline ends came to 14 bases. The CDR3 runs to 13 residues. Looked up from germline, CDR1 is SQVTM and CDR2 is ANQGSEA.

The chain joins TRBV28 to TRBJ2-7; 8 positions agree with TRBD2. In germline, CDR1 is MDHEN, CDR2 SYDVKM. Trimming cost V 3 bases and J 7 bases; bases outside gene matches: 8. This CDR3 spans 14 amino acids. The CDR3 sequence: CASSFLAGPIEQYF. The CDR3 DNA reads TGTGCCAGCAGTTTTCTAGCGGGTCCGATTGAGCAGTACTTC.

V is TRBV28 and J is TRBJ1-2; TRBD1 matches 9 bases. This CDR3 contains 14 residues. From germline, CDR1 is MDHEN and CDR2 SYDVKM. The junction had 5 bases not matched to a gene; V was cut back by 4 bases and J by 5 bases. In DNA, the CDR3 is TGTGCCAGCAGTTCGCCCGGGACAGGGTATGGCTACACCTTC. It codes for CASSSPGTGYGYTF.

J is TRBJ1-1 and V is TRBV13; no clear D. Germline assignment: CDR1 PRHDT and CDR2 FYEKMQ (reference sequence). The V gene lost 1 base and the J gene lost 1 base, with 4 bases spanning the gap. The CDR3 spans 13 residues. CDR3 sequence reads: CASSLEQNTEAFF. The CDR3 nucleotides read TGTGCCAGCAGCTTAGAGCAGAACACTGAAGCTTTCTTT.

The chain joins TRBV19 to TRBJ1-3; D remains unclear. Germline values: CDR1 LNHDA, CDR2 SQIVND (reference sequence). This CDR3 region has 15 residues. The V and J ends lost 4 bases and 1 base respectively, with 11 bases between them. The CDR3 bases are TGTGCCAGTAGTACCTTCGGGTTGTCTGGAAACACCATATATTTT. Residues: CASSTFGLSGNTIYF. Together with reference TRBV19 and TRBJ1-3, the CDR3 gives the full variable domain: DGGITQSPKYLFRKEGQNVTLSCEQNLNHDAMYWYRQDPGQGLRLIYYSQIVNDFQKGDIAEGYSVSREKKESFPLTVTSAQKNPTAFYLCASSTFGLSGNTIYFGEGSWLTVV.

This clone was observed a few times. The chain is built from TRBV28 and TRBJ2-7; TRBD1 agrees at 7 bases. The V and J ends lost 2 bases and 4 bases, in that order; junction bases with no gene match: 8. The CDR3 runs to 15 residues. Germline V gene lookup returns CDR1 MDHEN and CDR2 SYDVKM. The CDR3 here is CASSLGGQAIYEQYF. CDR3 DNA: TGTGCCAGCAGTTTAGGTGGACAGGCAATTTACGAGCAGTACTTC.

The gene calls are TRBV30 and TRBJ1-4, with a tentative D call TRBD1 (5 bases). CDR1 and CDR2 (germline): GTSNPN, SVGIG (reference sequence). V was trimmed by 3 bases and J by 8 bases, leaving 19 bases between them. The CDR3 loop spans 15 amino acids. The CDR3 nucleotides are TGTGCCTGGAGCCCCTGGAGGGGCGCAAAGGAAAAACTGTTTTTT. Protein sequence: CAWSPWRGAKEKLFF.

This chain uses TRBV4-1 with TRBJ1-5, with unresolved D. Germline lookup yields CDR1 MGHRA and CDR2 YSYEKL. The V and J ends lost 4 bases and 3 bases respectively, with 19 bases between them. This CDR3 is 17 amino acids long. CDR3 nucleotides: TGCGCCAGCAGCCGAAGTCCTCTACCCTTCGCCAATCAGCCCCAGCATTTT. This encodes CASSRSPLPFANQPQHF.

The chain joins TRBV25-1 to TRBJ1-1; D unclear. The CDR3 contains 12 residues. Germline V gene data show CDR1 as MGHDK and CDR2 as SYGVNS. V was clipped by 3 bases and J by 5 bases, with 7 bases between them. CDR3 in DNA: TGTGCCAGCAGTGAGCTCGGTACTGAAGCTTTCTTT. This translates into CASSELGTEAFF.

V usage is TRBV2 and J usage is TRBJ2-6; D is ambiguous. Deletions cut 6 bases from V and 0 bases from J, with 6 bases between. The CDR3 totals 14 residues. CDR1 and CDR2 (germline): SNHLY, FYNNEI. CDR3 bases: TGTGCCAGCAGCGAGAGCTCTGGGGCCAACGTCCTGACTTTC. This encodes CASSESSGANVLTF. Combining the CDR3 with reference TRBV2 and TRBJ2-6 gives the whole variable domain EPEVTQTPSHQVTQMGQEVILRCVPISNHLYFYWYRQILGQKVEFLVSFYNNEISEKSEIFDDQFSVERPDGSNFTLKIRSTKLEDSAMYFCASSESSGANVLTFGAGSRLTVL.

The CDR3, as DNA: TGCGCCAGCAGTGACGCCGACAGGGTCCACGAGCAGTACTTC. Translation gives CASSDADRVHEQYF. This chain connects TRBV10-1 to TRBJ2-7; 7 bases line up with TRBD1. The CDR3 contains 14 residues. Germline V gene lookup returns CDR1 WNHNN and CDR2 SYGVQD (reference sequence). With 3 bases clipped from V and 5 bases from J, the junction kept 7 bases outside the gene matches.

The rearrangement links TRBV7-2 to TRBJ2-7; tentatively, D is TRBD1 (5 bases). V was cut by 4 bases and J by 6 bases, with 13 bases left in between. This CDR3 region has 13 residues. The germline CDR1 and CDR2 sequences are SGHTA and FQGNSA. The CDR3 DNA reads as TGTGCCAGCAGCTCGAGGTCAGGGCGCGAGCAGTACTTC. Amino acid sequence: CASSSRSGREQYF.

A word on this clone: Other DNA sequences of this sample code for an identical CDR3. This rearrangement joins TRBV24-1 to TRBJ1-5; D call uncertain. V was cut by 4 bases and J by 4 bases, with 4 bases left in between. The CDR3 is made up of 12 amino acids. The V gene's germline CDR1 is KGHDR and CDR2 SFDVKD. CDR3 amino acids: CATSDPNQPQHF. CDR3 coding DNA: TGTGCCACCAGTGACCCTAATCAGCCCCAGCATTTT.